Shown below are 16 T cell receptor beta chains from a single sample sequenced in a study of metastatic and nonmetastatic thyroid tumors. TCRdb reanalyzed the PCR reads with MiXCR. This table has about 39,000 clones, approximately 20% appearing once. Until they underwent thyroid surgery, no patient had received any treatment. Sequencing was done on a sample of blood. These receptors originate from a female donor with papillary thyroid cancer or a benign thyroid nodule (not recorded which). Some clones in this sample may be carry-over from other donors' samples.

This clone was found many times. This chain links TRBV12-3 or TRBV12-4 with TRBJ1-2, with D tentatively TRBD1 (6 bases). The V and J ends lost 5 bases and 10 bases respectively, with 17 bases between them. There are 13 residues in the CDR3. The CDR3 DNA reads as TGTGCCAGCAGTAGGACAGCTCGGGGGGACTACACCTTC. This translates into CASSRTARGDYTF.

This clone has only a few counts. This may be a read error, as it is one base from a much larger clone. The same CDR3 is also encoded by other DNA sequences in this sample. The J gene is TRBJ2-3, the V gene TRBV29-1; unclear D gene. CDR3 length equals 14 residues. In germline, CDR1 is SQVTM, CDR2 ANQGSEA. This CDR3 is CSVGYQTITDTQYF. DNA for the CDR3: TGCAGCGTTGGGTATCAGACGATCACAGATACTCAGTATTTT.

This chain joins TRBV11-2 and TRBJ1-5; 9 nucleotides agree with TRBD1. J gave up 5 bases and V 4 bases, and 3 bases lay outside the gene matches. Per germline, CDR1 SGHAT and CDR2 FQNNGV. The CDR3 has 14 amino acids. The CDR3, as DNA: TGTGCCAGCAGCTCCCGGGACAGGGATCAGCCCCAGCATTTT. The encoded protein is CASSSRDRDQPQHF.

This clone came up many times. The J gene is TRBJ2-5, the V gene TRBV28; D possibly uses TRBD1 or TRBD2 (5 bases each). The CDR3 is 14 amino acids. The V gene lost 3 bases and the J gene lost 0 bases, with 8 bases spanning the gap. CDR1 MDHEN and CDR2 SYDVKM come from the germline V gene. CDR3 amino acids: CASSFSGHQETQYF. The CDR3 nucleotides are TGTGCCAGCAGTTTTTCGGGACACCAAGAGACCCAGTACTTC.

In this sample, this clone turned up many times. This chain uses TRBV7-2 with TRBJ2-1; D is perhaps TRBD1 or TRBD2 (5 bases each). CDR3 length: 13 residues. Looked up from germline, CDR1 is SGHTA and CDR2 is FQGNSA. The germline V and J ends were trimmed by 5 bases and 6 bases, with 11 bases remaining between them. Written as DNA, the CDR3 is TGTGCCAGCAGCAAAGGGACGCCCAATGAGCAGTTCTTC. Translated, it gives CASSKGTPNEQFF.

Concerning this clone itself: One end of the junction does not line up with germline, which may come from a read error. This sample includes further DNA sequences coding for the same CDR3. The chain recombines TRBV3-1 with TRBJ2-3, with 7 nucleotides matching TRBD2. Germline-derived CDR1 and CDR2 are LGHDT and YNNKEL (reference sequence). This CDR3 is built from 15 residues. CDR3 DNA sequence: TGCGCCAGCAGCCAAGGGAGGGTGATCACAGATACGCAGTATTTT. This translates into CASSQGRVITDTQYF.

This clone was seen at least ten times. This chain links TRBV14 with TRBJ1-6; the D gene is possibly TRBD1 (6 bases). The CDR3 extends over 14 amino acids. The germline CDR1 and CDR2 sequences are SGHDN and FVKESK. The V end lost 0 bases, the J end lost 8 bases, and 8 bases lay between the germline ends. CDR3 in DNA: TGTGCCAGCAGCCAAGAAGGGGGGGATTCACCCCTCCACTTT. This translates into CASSQEGGDSPLHF.

In this sample, this clone turned up many times. The genes are TRBV6-2 or TRBV6-3 and TRBJ2-7; D is possibly TRBD2 (6 bases). The CDR3 spans 14 residues. With 6 bases removed from V and 1 base from J, the gap between germline ends came to 13 bases. Germline V gene sequence: CDR1 MNHEY, CDR2 SVGEGT. CDR3 sequence (DNA): TGTGCCAGCAGCCGAGTCGCGGGGTCCTACGAGCAGTACTTC. Residues: CASSRVAGSYEQYF.

The chain has TRBV14 and TRBJ2-3, with unresolved D. This CDR3 is 14 amino acids long. The V and J ends lost 4 bases and 2 bases respectively, with 10 bases between them. The germline CDR1 and CDR2 sequences are SGHDN and FVKESK. The CDR3 coding sequence is TGTGCCAGCAGCCTCTATCTAATCACAGATACGCAGTATTTT. The encoded protein is CASSLYLITDTQYF.

Comments on this clone: A much larger clone lies a single base off, so this may be a read error. The genes are TRBV5-1 and TRBJ2-3, with a weak D call TRBD2 (7 bases). Looked up from germline, CDR1 is SGHRS and CDR2 is YFSETQ. CDR3 length: 14 amino acids. The CDR3 coding sequence is TGCCCCAGCAGCTTGGAAGGGGGGGTAGATACGCAGTATTTT. This translates into CPSSLEGGVDTQYF. The full variable domain, completed using reference TRBV5-1 and TRBJ2-3, is KAGVTQTPRYLIKTRGQQVTLSCSPISGHRSVSWYQQTPGQGLQFLFEYFSETQRNKGNFPGRFSGRQFSNSRSEMNVSTLELGDSALYLCPSSLEGGVDTQYFGPGTRLTVL.

In its sample, this clone was seen a few times. The gene calls are TRBV7-8 and TRBJ2-3; D gene unclear. The CDR3 sequence is 15 residues long. The V gene's germline CDR1 is SGHVS and CDR2 FQNEAQ. V lost 1 base, J lost 0 bases, and 8 bases lay in between. CDR3 sequence: CASSLGQSSTDTQYF. The CDR3 bases are TGTGCCAGCAGCTTAGGGCAATCTAGCACAGATACGCAGTATTTT.

The sample holds many counts of this clone. The chain links TRBV14 to TRBJ2-1; D is ambiguous. From germline, CDR1 is SGHDN and CDR2 FVKESK. This CDR3 comprises 12 residues. V was trimmed by 2 bases and J by 8 bases, leaving 7 bases between them. The chain's CDR3 is CASSQNEDEQFF. In nucleotides, the CDR3 is TGTGCCAGCAGCCAAAATGAAGATGAGCAGTTCTTC.

The V gene is TRBV5-1, the J gene TRBJ1-6, with TRBD1 matching 9 bases. Germline CDR1 SGHRS, CDR2 YFSETQ. This CDR3 spans 14 amino acids. V lost 5 bases to trimming and J lost 10 bases; unmatched junction nucleotides: 7. CDR3 in DNA: TGCGCCAGCAGACGGGACAGGGTAGCATCACCCCTCCACTTT. Amino acids: CASRRDRVASPLHF.

This clone has more than one count but fewer than ten. V gene TRBV28 combines with J gene TRBJ1-2; no clear D gene. The CDR3 sequence is 15 residues long. CDR1 MDHEN and CDR2 SYDVKM come from the germline V gene. The ends were cut back, 4 bases at V and 4 bases at J, with 16 bases in the middle. CDR3 in DNA: TGTGCCAGCAGTTCCTATGTTTCCGCACCCTATGGCTACACCTTC. It translates to CASSSYVSAPYGYTF.

This clone has only a few counts. A much larger clone lies a single base off, so this may be a read error. The V gene is TRBV11-2, the J gene TRBJ2-7; D perhaps matches TRBD2 (6 bases). In germline, CDR1 is SGHAT, CDR2 FQNNGV. Trimming cost V 1 base and J 2 bases, with 18 bases left between them. This CDR3 comprises 17 residues. The CDR3 DNA reads TGTGCCAGCAGCTTAGTGGGGGGTAGGTTTACCGCCTACGAGCAGTACTTC. It is translated as CASSLVGGRFTAYEQYF.

This clone was observed many times. In nucleotides, the CDR3 is TGTGCCAGCAGTGATGAGAGAATGGGGAATGAGCAGTTCTTC. Amino acids: CASSDERMGNEQFF. The rearrangement uses TRBV6-1 and TRBJ2-1; D is ambiguous. The CDR3 is 14 amino acids. Looked up from germline, CDR1 is MNHNS and CDR2 is SASEGT. Trimming left V 3 bases short and J 7 bases short, with 13 bases between.